The rows below give T cell receptor beta chains drawn from one sample of a study of cytomegalovirus exposure and HLA in healthy donors. Using immunoSEQ multiplex PCR, the repertoire was profiled, and TCRdb retains in-frame clones only, with some absent. The sample has under 200,000 clones; about 79% are singletons. The sequenced sample was PBMCs. The receptors shown here come from a man aged 50 to 59 in good health and CMV-seropositive. Each CDR3 is given with its conserved first and last residue. A D gene is named only where the DNA matches it firmly. Rows may omit the clone size; those that give it use once, few, many or a size class.

J,V,size,D,DNA,CDR3
TRBJ1-4,TRBV9,.,TRBD1,TGTGCCAGCAGCGTTGGACAGGGGTATAATGAAAAACTGTTTTTT,CASSVGQGYNEKLFF
TRBJ2-1,TRBV2,.,TRBD2,TGTGCCAGCAGGGCTAGCGGGGGGTACTACAATGAGCAGTTCTTC,CASRASGGYYNEQFF
TRBJ2-3,TRBV29-1,.,TRBD1,TGCAGCGTTGAAGAGACAGGGGGCAGCACAGATACGCAGTATTTT,CSVEETGGSTDTQYF
TRBJ1-3,TRBV11-2,.,TRBD1,TGTGCCAGCAGCTCGACAGGGAGGCTTGATCTTGCTGGAAACACCATATATTTT,CASSSTGRLDLAGNTIYF
TRBJ1-6,TRBV5-1,.,.,TGCGCCAGCAGCTCGGGGCGGGGGGTGGATAATTCACCCCTCCACTTT,CASSSGRGVDNSPLHF
TRBJ1-1,TRBV5-1,once,.,TGCGCCAGCGGCATACGGGAGAACACTGAAGCTTTCTTT,CASGIRENTEAFF
TRBJ2-3,TRBV9,.,.,TGTGCCAGCAGCGCCCACATTGGAGGAGATACGCAGTATTTT,CASSAHIGGDTQYF
TRBJ2-3,TRBV29-1,.,TRBD2,TGCAGCGTTGAGGGGCTAGCGGGAGTTACCCCAGATACGCAGTATTTT,CSVEGLAGVTPDTQYF
TRBJ2-7,TRBV5-4,.,.,TGTGCCAGCAGCTTCTCGGGATTGCCGGGACAGTACTTC,CASSFSGLPGQYF
TRBJ2-2,TRBV7-9,.,TRBD2,TGTGCCAGCAGCTTAGGACTAGCGGGAGGATCCGGGGAGCTGTTTTTT,CASSLGLAGGSGELFF
TRBJ1-4,TRBV9,.,.,TGTGCCAGCAGCGTAGGCGGGGGCCTGTATGAAAAACTGTTTTTT,CASSVGGGLYEKLFF
TRBJ2-2,TRBV6-5,.,.,TGTGCCAGCAGTTCGGTAAACACCGGGGAGCTGTTTTTT,CASSSVNTGELFF
TRBJ2-3,TRBV5-1,.,TRBD1,TGCGCCAGCAGCCCGCCACTGGGACAGGCAAACACAGATACGCAGTATTTT,CASSPPLGQANTDTQYF
TRBJ2-5,TRBV11-2,.,TRBD1,TGTGCCAGCAGCGCGGACAGGGGCCAAGAGACCCAGTACTTC,CASSADRGQETQYF
TRBJ1-5,TRBV19,.,TRBD1,TGTGCCAGTAGTTCGTCAGGGGGCCTGGGCCAGCCCCAGCATTTT,CASSSSGGLGQPQHF
TRBJ2-3,TRBV28,.,TRBD1,TGTGCCAGCAGTTTCTATTCACGCCGACAGGGTGCAGATACGCAGTATTTT,CASSFYSRRQGADTQYF
TRBJ2-3,TRBV4-2,.,TRBD2,TGTGCCAGCAGCCAAGTCGGGACTAGCGGTTACACAGATACGCAGTATTTT,CASSQVGTSGYTDTQYF
TRBJ1-4,TRBV5-1,.,TRBD1,TGCGCCAGCAGCCCCCCGGGACAGCTAAAAAACTTGTTTTTT,CASSPPGQLKNLFF
TRBJ2-3,TRBV5-1,.,.,TGCGCCAGCCGCCCGGCCGGGACGGGGGGCACAGATACGCAGTATTTT,CASRPAGTGGTDTQYF
TRBJ2-2,TRBV7-9,.,TRBD2,TGTGCCAGCAGGCCGACTAGCGGGAGAGACACCGGGGAGCTGTTTTTT,CASRPTSGRDTGELFF
TRBJ1-4,TRBV7-6,.,.,TGTGCCAGCAGCTTAGCCCCAAAAAAAAATGAAAAACTGTTTTTT,CASSLAPKKNEKLFF
TRBJ1-2,TRBV30,once,.,TGTGCCTGGAACTTGGGCCCCAGCTATGGCTACACCTTC,CAWNLGPSYGYTF
TRBJ2-1,TRBV11-3,many,TRBD2,TGTGCCAGCAGCGGGGACTTGGCGGGAGGACCCCTAGCGAATGAGCAGTTCTTC,CASSGDLAGGPLANEQFF
TRBJ2-3,TRBV13,.,TRBD2,TGTGCCAGCAGCCCGGGACTAGCGGTTGATACGCAGTATTTT,CASSPGLAVDTQYF
TRBJ2-1,TRBV5-1,few,.,TGCGCCAGCAGCCCGTACGGTCGGGACTACAATGAGCAGTTCTTC,CASSPYGRDYNEQFF
TRBJ1-5,TRBV6-1,.,TRBD1,TGTGCCAGCAGTCAGGGGGCAGGTCATCAGCCCCAGCATTTT,CASSQGAGHQPQHF
TRBJ2-1,TRBV19,once,.,TGTGCCAGTACCGACGTCCGCGGGTCCTACAATGAGCAGTTCTTC,CASTDVRGSYNEQFF
TRBJ1-2,TRBV5-6,.,.,TGTGCCAGCAGCTTGCCCAAGCTATATGGCTACACCTTC,CASSLPKLYGYTF
TRBJ2-2,TRBV9,.,TRBD2,TGTGCCAGCAGCGGGAGGCGGGGGGATGGCGGACTACCAATTACCGGGGAGCTGTTTTTT,CASSGRRGDGGLPITGELFF
TRBJ2-2,TRBV6-1,.,TRBD1,TGTGCCAGTACCAGAACAGGGGGCACCGGGGAGCTGTTTTTT,CASTRTGGTGELFF
TRBJ2-2,TRBV4-1,.,TRBD1,TGCGCCAGCAGCCAAGTCGGACAGGGTGCCGGGGAGCTGTTTTTT,CASSQVGQGAGELFF
TRBJ1-4,TRBV7-7,.,.,TGTGCCAGCAGCCCCGGTCGGGGTTATAATGAAAAACTGTTTTTT,CASSPGRGYNEKLFF
TRBJ2-1,TRBV27,.,TRBD2,TGTGCCAGCAGCTCGGGACTAGCGGGAGTTGAGCAGTTCTTC,CASSSGLAGVEQFF
TRBJ1-1,TRBV5-1,.,.,TGCGCCAGCAGAGACGGGTCGAGGGCTGAAGCTTTCTTT,CASRDGSRAEAFF
TRBJ2-7,TRBV11-1,.,TRBD2,TGTGCCAGCAGCTTAGCCCGGGGGGGATACTACGAGCAGTACTTC,CASSLARGGYYEQYF
TRBJ2-3,TRBV7-9,.,.,TGTTCCAGCAGCCTTAGCCGAGGTACGCAGTATTTT,CSSSLSRGTQYF
TRBJ1-2,TRBV19,.,TRBD1,TGTGCCAGCATCGACAGGGGTACCAATAACTATGGCTACACCTTC,CASIDRGTNNYGYTF
TRBJ1-1,TRBV27,.,.,TGTGCCAGCCTGAGGGGGACTGAAGCTTTCTTT,CASLRGTEAFF
TRBJ2-3,TRBV6-5,.,TRBD1,TGTGCCAGCAGTTGGGGACAGGGAACAGATACGCAGTATTTT,CASSWGQGTDTQYF
TRBJ1-4,TRBV5-1,.,.,TGCGCCAGCAGCTTGGATACAGGAGTTGAAAAACTGTTTTTT,CASSLDTGVEKLFF
TRBJ1-2,TRBV6-1,once,.,TGTGCCAGCAGTGAAGAGTACACCTTTGGCTACACCTTC,CASSEEYTFGYTF
TRBJ2-6,TRBV18,.,.,TGTGCCAGCTCACCAAAGCAAGCCTCTGGGGCCAACGTCCTGACTTTC,CASSPKQASGANVLTF